The text below deals with one TCR beta chain. Germline and genes here are mouse. The CDR3 end lies 1 residue beyond the end of the read and is filled in from the germline J gene. Only in-frame clones appear in the TCRdb table, and some are missing; sequencing was by immunoSEQ multiplex PCR. The sample contains more than 10,000 clones, 35% to 40% of which appear only once. The CDR3 totals 15 residues. V shed 5 bases, J shed 3 bases, and the junction held 5 bases outside the gene matches. Per germline, CDR1 FNHDT and CDR2 SITEND (reference sequence). Time point here: mouse harvest day 7 after allogeneic transplant. Tail vein injection delivered 10^7 T-cell-depleted bone marrow cells and 10^6 splenic CD5+ T cells. The data were obtained in a study of tissue T cells after allogeneic stem cell transplantation.

V and J are TRBV19 and TRBJ1-4; TRBD1 aligns across 9 bases. Sequencing was done on a sample of skin. The receptor's source is a female BALB/c mouse given C57BL/6 T cells with graft-versus-host disease after an allogeneic hematopoietic cell transplant. The CDR3 bases that were read are TGTGCCAGCAGACCCGGGACAGGGCCCAACGAAAGATTATTT. Translating gives CASRPGTGPNERLF. In full, the CDR3 is CASRPGTGPNERLFF.